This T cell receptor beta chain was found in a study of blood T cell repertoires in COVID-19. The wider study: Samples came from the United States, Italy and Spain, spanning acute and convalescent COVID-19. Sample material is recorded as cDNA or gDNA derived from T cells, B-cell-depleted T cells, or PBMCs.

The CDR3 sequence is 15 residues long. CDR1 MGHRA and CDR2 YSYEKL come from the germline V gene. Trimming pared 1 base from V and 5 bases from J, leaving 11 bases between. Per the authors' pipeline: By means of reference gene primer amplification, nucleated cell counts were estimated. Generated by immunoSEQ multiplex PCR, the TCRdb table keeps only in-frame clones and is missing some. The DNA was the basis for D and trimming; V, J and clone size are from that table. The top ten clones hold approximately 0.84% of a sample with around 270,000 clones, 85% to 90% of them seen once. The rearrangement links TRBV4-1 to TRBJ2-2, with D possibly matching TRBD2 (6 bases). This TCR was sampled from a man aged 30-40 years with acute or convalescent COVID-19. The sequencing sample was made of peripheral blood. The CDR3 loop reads CASSQGAGRTGELFF. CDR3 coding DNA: TGCGCCAGCAGCCAAGGGGCGGGACGGACCGGGGAGCTGTTTTTT.